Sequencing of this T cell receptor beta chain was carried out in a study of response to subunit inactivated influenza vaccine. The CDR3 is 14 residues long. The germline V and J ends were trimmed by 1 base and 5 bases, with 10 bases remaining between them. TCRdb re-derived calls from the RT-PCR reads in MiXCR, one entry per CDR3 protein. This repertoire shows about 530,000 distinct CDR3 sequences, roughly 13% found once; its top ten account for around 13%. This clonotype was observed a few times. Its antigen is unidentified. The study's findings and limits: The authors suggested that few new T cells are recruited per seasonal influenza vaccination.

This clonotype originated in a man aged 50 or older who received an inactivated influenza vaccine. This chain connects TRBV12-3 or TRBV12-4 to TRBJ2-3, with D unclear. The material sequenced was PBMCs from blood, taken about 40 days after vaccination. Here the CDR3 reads CASSLGVSGDTQYF. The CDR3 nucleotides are TGTGCCAGCAGTTTAGGGGTTAGTGGAGATACGCAGTATTTT.